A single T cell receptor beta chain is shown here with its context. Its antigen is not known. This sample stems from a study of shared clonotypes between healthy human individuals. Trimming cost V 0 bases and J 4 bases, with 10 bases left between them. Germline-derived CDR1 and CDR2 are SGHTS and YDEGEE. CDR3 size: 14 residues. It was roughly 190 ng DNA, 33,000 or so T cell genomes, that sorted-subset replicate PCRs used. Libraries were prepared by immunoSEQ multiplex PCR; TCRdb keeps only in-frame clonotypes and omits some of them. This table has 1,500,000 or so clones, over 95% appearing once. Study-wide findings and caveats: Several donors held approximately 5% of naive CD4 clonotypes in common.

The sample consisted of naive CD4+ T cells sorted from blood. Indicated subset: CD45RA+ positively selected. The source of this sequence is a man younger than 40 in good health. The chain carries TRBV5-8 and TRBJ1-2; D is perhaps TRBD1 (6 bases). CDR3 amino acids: CASSLEGGAYGYTF. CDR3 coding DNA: TGTGCCAGCAGCTTGGAGGGGGGAGCCTATGGCTACACCTTC.